Listed below are T cell receptor beta chains from one sample, sequenced in a study of post-analysis software for immune sequencing data. Each CDR3 protein gets one entry after TCRdb re-called the PCR reads with MiXCR. The repertoire has around 700,000 distinct CDR3 sequences, 55% to 70% of them found once; the top ten carry around 11%. Material: blood. These receptors all stem from a girl aged 2 to 10 with multiple sclerosis. Both conserved end residues are part of each CDR3. D genes are given only for firm matches. Size is stated for part of the rows, as once, few or many counts, or as a class when the clone is expanded.

d_gene: TRBD2
abundance: NA
v_gene: TRBV20-1
j_gene: TRBJ2-1
CDR3nt: TGCAGTGCCGGGACTAGCGGGAGAACCAGCTACAATGAGCAGTTCTTC
CDR3aa: CSAGTSGRTSYNEQFF

d_gene: TRBD2
abundance: few
v_gene: TRBV20-1
j_gene: TRBJ2-5
CDR3nt: TGCAGTGCTATTAGCGGGGGGGACCAAGAGACCCAGTACTTC
CDR3aa: CSAISGGDQETQYF

d_gene: TRBD2
abundance: few
v_gene: TRBV20-1
j_gene: TRBJ2-5
CDR3nt: TGCAGTGCTAGTGGGACTAGCGGGGGAAAGACCCAGTACTTC
CDR3aa: CSASGTSGGKTQYF

d_gene: NA
abundance: NA
v_gene: TRBV15
j_gene: TRBJ1-3
CDR3nt: TGTGCCACCAGCAGAGATCAGGGAAGTGGAAACACCATATATTTT
CDR3aa: CATSRDQGSGNTIYF

d_gene: NA
abundance: many
v_gene: TRBV7-9
j_gene: TRBJ2-7
CDR3nt: TGTGCCAGCAGTCTCAGGGATAGCTCCTACGAGCAGTACTTC
CDR3aa: CASSLRDSSYEQYF

d_gene: NA
abundance: NA
v_gene: TRBV20-1
j_gene: TRBJ2-3
CDR3nt: TGCAGTGCTAGGGGTGGAGTTGCAGATACGCAGTATTTT
CDR3aa: CSARGGVADTQYF

d_gene: TRBD1
abundance: NA
v_gene: TRBV20-1
j_gene: TRBJ1-4
CDR3nt: TGCAGTGCTCGCGATAACAGGGGGCGGAACGAAAAACTGTTTTTT
CDR3aa: CSARDNRGRNEKLFF

d_gene: NA
abundance: NA
v_gene: TRBV5-1
j_gene: TRBJ2-1
CDR3nt: TGCGCCAGCAGCTTGGCTGGCCACAATGAGCAGTTCTTC
CDR3aa: CASSLAGHNEQFF

d_gene: NA
abundance: many
v_gene: TRBV20-1
j_gene: TRBJ2-5
CDR3nt: TGCAGTGCTAGAGAAGTACTGGGGGAGACCCAGTACTTC
CDR3aa: CSAREVLGETQYF

d_gene: NA
abundance: NA
v_gene: TRBV20-1
j_gene: TRBJ1-5
CDR3nt: TGCAGTGCAAGACACGGATCTAGTAGCAATCAGCCCCAGCATTTT
CDR3aa: CSARHGSSSNQPQHF

d_gene: NA
abundance: few
v_gene: TRBV12-3/TRBV12-4
j_gene: TRBJ2-1
CDR3nt: TGTGCCAGCAGTTTGCAGGGGAGGAATGAGCAGTTCTTC
CDR3aa: CASSLQGRNEQFF

d_gene: TRBD1
abundance: NA
v_gene: TRBV6-2/TRBV6-3
j_gene: TRBJ2-1
CDR3nt: TGTGCCAGCAGTAGATTCACCGGGACAGGGTTGTTTGAGCAGTTCTTC
CDR3aa: CASSRFTGTGLFEQFF

d_gene: TRBD1
abundance: NA
v_gene: TRBV5-1
j_gene: TRBJ2-1
CDR3nt: TGCGCCAGCAGCTTGGCTCAGGGGGATGAGCAGTTCTTC
CDR3aa: CASSLAQGDEQFF

d_gene: TRBD1
abundance: NA
v_gene: TRBV7-9
j_gene: TRBJ1-4
CDR3nt: TGTGCCACCCAAACAGGGGCAGAAAAACTGTTTTTT
CDR3aa: CATQTGAEKLFF

d_gene: NA
abundance: NA
v_gene: TRBV11-2
j_gene: TRBJ2-1
CDR3nt: TGTGCCAGCAGCTTAGTAGTGGGAGAAGGTTACAATGAGCAGTTCTTC
CDR3aa: CASSLVVGEGYNEQFF

d_gene: NA
abundance: few
v_gene: TRBV7-8
j_gene: TRBJ2-1
CDR3nt: TGTGCCAGCACATCGGTAGTGCGAATGTACAATGAGCAGTTCTTC
CDR3aa: CASTSVVRMYNEQFF

d_gene: NA
abundance: few
v_gene: TRBV20-1
j_gene: TRBJ2-4
CDR3nt: TGCAGTGCGGGGTCTATAGCCAAAAACATTCAGTACTTC
CDR3aa: CSAGSIAKNIQYF

d_gene: NA
abundance: NA
v_gene: TRBV6-1
j_gene: TRBJ2-1
CDR3nt: TGTGCCAGCAGTGACCTCCCCAGGGAAGATTTGAACTACAATGAGCAGTTCTTC
CDR3aa: CASSDLPREDLNYNEQFF

d_gene: NA
abundance: NA
v_gene: TRBV10-2
j_gene: TRBJ2-5
CDR3nt: TGCGCCAGCAGGCTAGTGGGGGAAGAGACCCAGTACTTC
CDR3aa: CASRLVGEETQYF

d_gene: NA
abundance: NA
v_gene: TRBV7-9
j_gene: TRBJ2-2
CDR3nt: TGTGCCAGCAGCTCGAGTAAGACCGGGGAGCTGTTTTTT
CDR3aa: CASSSSKTGELFF

d_gene: TRBD1
abundance: NA
v_gene: TRBV5-1
j_gene: TRBJ1-1
CDR3nt: TGCGCCAGCAGTTCCGTCGGACAGGGGGACTCGAACACTGAAGCTTTCTTT
CDR3aa: CASSSVGQGDSNTEAFF

d_gene: NA
abundance: NA
v_gene: TRBV6-2/TRBV6-3
j_gene: TRBJ2-3
CDR3nt: TGTGCCAGCAGAACGGGGGCCCCAGATACGCAGTATTTT
CDR3aa: CASRTGAPDTQYF

d_gene: TRBD2
abundance: NA
v_gene: TRBV7-2
j_gene: TRBJ2-7
CDR3nt: TGTGCCAGCAGTTATGGACTAGCGGTCTCCTACAATGAGCAGTACTTC
CDR3aa: CASSYGLAVSYNEQYF

d_gene: NA
abundance: NA
v_gene: TRBV18
j_gene: TRBJ2-1
CDR3nt: TGTGCCAGCTCACCGACTATCGACGGAGACAATGAGCAGTTCTTC
CDR3aa: CASSPTIDGDNEQFF

d_gene: TRBD1
abundance: NA
v_gene: TRBV3-1
j_gene: TRBJ1-2
CDR3nt: TGTGCCAGCAGCCAAGGGGACAGGCCCGAGGGCTACACCTTC
CDR3aa: CASSQGDRPEGYTF

d_gene: TRBD1
abundance: NA
v_gene: TRBV12-3/TRBV12-4
j_gene: TRBJ2-1
CDR3nt: TGTGCCAGCAGCCAATGGGACAGGGCGGGTGAGCAGTTCTTC
CDR3aa: CASSQWDRAGEQFF

d_gene: NA
abundance: NA
v_gene: TRBV10-3
j_gene: TRBJ2-3
CDR3nt: TGTGCCATCAGTGAGTCGAGGAAGGGAGAAGCAGATACGCAGTATTTT
CDR3aa: CAISESRKGEADTQYF

d_gene: NA
abundance: NA
v_gene: TRBV24-1
j_gene: TRBJ2-5
CDR3nt: TGTGCCACCAGTGACCGCAGTTCTCAAGAGACCCAGTACTTC
CDR3aa: CATSDRSSQETQYF

d_gene: NA
abundance: NA
v_gene: TRBV7-2
j_gene: TRBJ2-6
CDR3nt: TGTGCCAGCAGCTTAGACGCCGTGATGGGGGCCAACGTCCTGACTTTC
CDR3aa: CASSLDAVMGANVLTF

d_gene: NA
abundance: NA
v_gene: TRBV5-6
j_gene: TRBJ2-1
CDR3nt: TGTGCCAGCAGCTATATGGCGGGCGGGAATGAGCAGTTCTTC
CDR3aa: CASSYMAGGNEQFF

d_gene: NA
abundance: NA
v_gene: TRBV12-5
j_gene: TRBJ2-1
CDR3nt: TGTGCTAGTGGTTTGGACGGTAATGAGCAGTTCTTC
CDR3aa: CASGLDGNEQFF

d_gene: NA
abundance: NA
v_gene: TRBV9
j_gene: TRBJ2-1
CDR3nt: TGTGCCAGCAGCGTATGGCTGGGGGGCTCTTACAATGAGCAGTTCTTC
CDR3aa: CASSVWLGGSYNEQFF

d_gene: TRBD2
abundance: few
v_gene: TRBV12-3/TRBV12-4
j_gene: TRBJ2-1
CDR3nt: TGTGCCAGCAGTCCGAGACTAGCGGGAGTTTACAATGAGCAGTTCTTC
CDR3aa: CASSPRLAGVYNEQFF

d_gene: TRBD1
abundance: NA
v_gene: TRBV20-1
j_gene: TRBJ2-5
CDR3nt: TGCAGTGCTAAGATTACAGGGGGCCGGGAGACCCAGTACTTC
CDR3aa: CSAKITGGRETQYF

d_gene: NA
abundance: NA
v_gene: TRBV7-2
j_gene: TRBJ1-1
CDR3nt: TGTGCCAGCAGCCGCGTAGGGGGTGAAGCTTTCTTT
CDR3aa: CASSRVGGEAFF

d_gene: TRBD2
abundance: NA
v_gene: TRBV6-5
j_gene: TRBJ2-7
CDR3nt: TGTGCCAGCAGTGCACCGGGAGGGACTGTCTACGAGCAGTACTTC
CDR3aa: CASSAPGGTVYEQYF

d_gene: NA
abundance: few
v_gene: TRBV7-2
j_gene: TRBJ2-7
CDR3nt: TGTGCCAGCAGCTTAGCGCTTCAGCCCTCCTACGAGCAGTACTTC
CDR3aa: CASSLALQPSYEQYF